A selection of T cell receptor beta chains follows, all from one sample in a study of cytomegalovirus exposure and HLA in healthy donors. Clones were read by immunoSEQ multiplex PCR, and TCRdb kept only the in-frame ones, dropping some. The table records under 150,000 clones, 82% of them present only once. Sequenced: PBMCs. All receptors come from a woman younger than 30 in good health and CMV-seronegative. The CDR3 runs from the conserved cysteine through the conserved F or W. D genes are given only for firm matches. Clone sizes are given selectively: once, few, many, or a class where the clone is expanded.

abundance,d_gene,v_gene,j_gene,CDR3aa,CDR3nt
.,.,TRBV6-5,TRBJ2-7,CASSLGYEQYF,TGTGCCAGCAGTCTCGGCTACGAGCAGTACTTC
.,TRBD2,TRBV5-1,TRBJ2-1,CASSLASGHNEQFF,TGCGCCAGCAGCTTAGCTAGCGGTCACAATGAGCAGTTCTTC
few,.,TRBV7-6,TRBJ1-4,CASSLSGEGEKLFF,TGTGCCAGCAGCTTATCAGGGGAAGGAGAAAAACTGTTTTTT
.,.,TRBV5-1,TRBJ2-5,CASSPNRERLQYF,TGCGCCAGCAGCCCGAACAGGGAGCGCCTCCAATACTTC
.,TRBD1,TRBV6-5,TRBJ2-5,CASSYADRDVVETQYF,TGTGCCAGCAGTTACGCGGACAGGGACGTGGTGGAGACCCAGTACTTC
.,.,TRBV19,TRBJ1-5,CASSMIQGHQPQHF,TGTGCCAGTAGTATGATACAGGGTCATCAGCCCCAGCATTTT
few,TRBD1,TRBV11-3,TRBJ2-4,CASSDRRDRGLAGIQYF,TGTGCCAGCAGCGATAGACGGGACAGGGGGCTAGCTGGCATTCAGTACTTC
few,TRBD1,TRBV5-5,TRBJ1-3,CASSPDRGHGNTIYF,TGTGCCAGCAGCCCGGACAGGGGGCATGGAAACACCATATATTTT
.,TRBD2,TRBV19,TRBJ2-7,CASSMASGSYEQYF,TGTGCCAGTAGTATGGCTAGCGGGAGTTACGAGCAGTACTTC
.,TRBD1,TRBV5-1,TRBJ2-5,CASSLGRDRGLETQYF,TGCGCCAGCAGCTTGGGGCGGGACAGGGGGCTGGAGACCCAGTACTTC
.,.,TRBV28,TRBJ2-3,CASRTQGTDTQYF,TGTGCCAGCAGAACACAGGGAACAGATACGCAGTATTTT
.,TRBD1,TRBV11-2,TRBJ2-2,CASSGVRGTRTGELFF,TGTGCCAGCAGCGGTGTCAGGGGGACAAGAACCGGGGAGCTGTTTTTT
.,.,TRBV4-1,TRBJ1-4,CASSQQGLEKLFF,TGCGCCAGCAGCCAACAGGGGCTAGAAAAACTGTTTTTT
.,.,TRBV11-3,TRBJ2-1,CASSPPGGHEQFF,TGTGCCAGCAGTCCCCCGGGGGGCCATGAGCAGTTCTTC
.,.,TRBV5-4,TRBJ1-2,CASSFRVGPRFNYGYTF,TGTGCCAGCAGCTTTCGAGTGGGCCCCCGCTTTAACTATGGCTACACCTTC
.,.,TRBV7-2,TRBJ1-1,CASRRQPNTEAFF,TGTGCCAGCAGGAGACAGCCGAACACTGAAGCTTTCTTT
.,TRBD1,TRBV2,TRBJ2-3,CASSAETGDEDTQYF,TGTGCCAGCAGTGCCGAGACAGGGGATGAAGATACGCAGTATTTT
.,.,TRBV5-1,TRBJ1-2,CASSLAGDGYTF,TGCGCCAGCAGCTTGGCGGGAGACGGCTACACCTTC
.,.,TRBV7-2,TRBJ2-7,CASSLDLGAAHEQYF,TGTGCCAGCAGCTTAGATCTAGGGGCAGCCCACGAGCAGTACTTC
.,.,TRBV7-2,TRBJ1-2,CASSPGVGDGYTF,TGTGCCAGCAGCCCCGGAGTGGGTGATGGCTACACCTTC
.,.,TRBV7-2,TRBJ1-5,CASSLGGFRQPQHF,TGTGCCAGCAGCTTAGGAGGGTTCAGGCAGCCCCAGCATTTT
few,.,TRBV5-6,TRBJ1-1,CASRFSLNTEAFF,TGTGCCAGCAGGTTCTCACTAAACACTGAAGCTTTCTTT
.,TRBD1,TRBV29-1,TRBJ1-1,CSVLRGRGTEAFF,TGCAGCGTTCTCAGGGGGCGAGGGACTGAAGCTTTCTTT
.,.,TRBV4-2,TRBJ2-2,CASSLRLGHGTGELFF,TGTGCCAGCAGTCTTCGACTAGGACATGGCACCGGGGAGCTGTTTTTT
.,TRBD1,TRBV18,TRBJ1-1,CASSPPTGGYEAFF,TGTGCCAGCTCACCACCAACAGGGGGCTATGAAGCTTTCTTT
.,.,TRBV18,TRBJ1-5,CASSPGLNQPQHF,TGTGCCAGCTCACCAGGGCTCAATCAGCCCCAGCATTTT
.,TRBD2,TRBV28,TRBJ2-1,CASSSNSGRAFFRFF,TGTGCCAGCAGTTCCAATAGCGGGAGGGCCTTTTTTCGGTTCTTC
.,TRBD1,TRBV4-2,TRBJ1-2,CASSQAHLTQGVYGYTF,TGTGCCAGCAGCCAAGCTCACCTAACACAGGGGGTGTATGGCTACACCTTC
once,.,TRBV2,TRBJ2-7,CASMRIAGKVYEQYF,TGTGCCAGCATGCGTATCGCGGGAAAAGTGTACGAGCAGTACTTC